Given below is one TCR beta chain in context. The antigen remains unidentified. The data were obtained in a study of long-term antiretroviral therapy in people with HIV. Study context: In the earliest collections, sampling predates the 2015 immediate-ART recommendation by about a decade. Whole-study results and caveats: Clonal populations expanded prior to ART predominated within the repertoire at all time points. Participants lacked recorded data on ART adherence, viral resistance or therapy changes.

There were roughly 0.9-11 million cryopreserved PBMC in the samples before DNA extraction. Investigators performed immunoSEQ version v3.0 at survey level. The repertoire was sequenced with immunoSEQ multiplex PCR; TCRdb's copy has only in-frame clones and lacks some. The sample has around 23,000 clones; more than 65% are singletons. Germline lookup yields CDR1 SGHRS and CDR2 YFSETQ. The CDR3 sequence is 13 residues long. V was shortened by 5 bases and J by 1 base, with 9 bases between the two germline ends. V is TRBV5-1 and J is TRBJ1-1; the D is unclear. The material sequenced was unsorted PBMCs, taken 0.3 years after starting antiretroviral therapy. The clonotype comes from a middle-aged man with HIV. The CDR3 here is CASRAAQNTEAFF. The CDR3 DNA sequence: TGCGCCAGCAGAGCAGCCCAGAACACTGAAGCTTTCTTT.